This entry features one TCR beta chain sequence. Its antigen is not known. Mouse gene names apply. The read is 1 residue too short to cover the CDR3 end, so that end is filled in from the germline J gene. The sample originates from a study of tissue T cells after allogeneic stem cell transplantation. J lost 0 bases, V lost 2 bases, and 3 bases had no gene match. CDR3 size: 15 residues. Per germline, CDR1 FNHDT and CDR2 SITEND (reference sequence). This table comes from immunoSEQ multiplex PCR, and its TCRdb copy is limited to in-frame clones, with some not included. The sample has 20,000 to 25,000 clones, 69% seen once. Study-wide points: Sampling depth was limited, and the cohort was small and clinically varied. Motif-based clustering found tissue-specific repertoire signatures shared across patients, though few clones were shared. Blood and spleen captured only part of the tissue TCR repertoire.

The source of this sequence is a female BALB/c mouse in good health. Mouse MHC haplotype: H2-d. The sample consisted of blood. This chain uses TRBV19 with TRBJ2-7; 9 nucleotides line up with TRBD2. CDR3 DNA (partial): TGTGCCAGCAGTATGTCACTGGGGGGCTCCTATGAACAGTAC. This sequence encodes CASSMSLGGSYEQY. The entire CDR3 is CASSMSLGGSYEQYF. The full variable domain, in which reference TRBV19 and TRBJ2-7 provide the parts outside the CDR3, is GGIITQTPKFLIGQEGQKLTLKCQQNFNHDTMYWYRQDSGKGLRLIYYSITENDLQKGDLSEGYDASREKKSSFSLTVTSAQKNEMAVFLCASSMSLGGSYEQYFGPGTRLTVL.